The clone carrying this T cell receptor (beta chain) has a count of ten or more. The source of the sample is a study of CD4 and CD8 cells across lung adenocarcinoma regions. From germline, CDR1 is SGHAT and CDR2 FQNNGV. This CDR3 region has 15 residues. The V and J ends lost 2 bases and 8 bases respectively, with 16 bases between them. One entry per CDR3 protein, called by TCRdb with MiXCR from the PCR reads. The sample has 7,500 to 8,500 distinct CDR3 sequences, 35% to 45% seen once. The genes are TRBV11-2 and TRBJ2-1; D remains unclear. Input material: CD4+ T cells from the margin of a lung tumor. This TCR was recovered from a male donor with lung adenocarcinoma. The CD4 and CD8 labels of this study may be unreliable. The CDR3 DNA is TGTGCCAGCAGCTTAAGTCGGCTATTGGTCCATGAGCAGTTCTTC. This codes for CASSLSRLLVHEQFF.